The T cell receptor (beta chain) under discussion was sequenced for a study of blood T cell repertoires in COVID-19. Whole-study context: Collection of acute and convalescent COVID-19 samples took place in the United States, Italy and Spain. From T cells, B-cell-depleted T cells, or PBMCs came the material, which was cDNA or gDNA.

This CDR3 comprises 15 residues. Germline V lookup: CDR1 LNHNV, CDR2 YYDKDF (reference sequence). The J segment lost 1 base and the V segment lost 4 bases, leaving 4 bases of the junction unmatched. Generated by immunoSEQ multiplex PCR, the TCRdb table keeps only in-frame clones and is missing some. The sample lists 150,000 or so clones; 70% to 85% were seen once. This clone was counted a single time. This chain links TRBV15 with TRBJ2-7; 10 bases fit TRBD1. This TCR came from a woman over 75 with acute or convalescent COVID-19. Sequenced: peripheral blood. CDR3 protein: CATSKDRGESYEQYF. The CDR3 DNA reads TGTGCCACCAGCAAGGACAGGGGGGAATCCTACGAGCAGTACTTC. Based on the CDR3 plus reference TRBV15 and TRBJ2-7, the full variable domain is DAMVIQNPRYQVTQFGKPVTLSCSQTLNHNVMYWYQQKSSQAPKLLFHYYDKDFNNEADTPDNFQSRRPNTSFCFLDIRSPGLGDTAMYLCATSKDRGESYEQYFGPGTRLTVT.